This passage covers 5 T cell receptor beta chains from one sample sequenced in a study of OX40 agonist ivuxolimab in advanced cancers. Libraries were made using the immunoSEQ multiplex PCR assay. The table was pulled from immuneACCESS by TCRdb, which kept in-frame rearrangements only. Such tables lose some clones; where checked, under half of the loss comes from unresolved V genes, and the rest has no known cause. For this sample the table gives about 32,000 clones, of which about nine tenths were detected only once. 26% of the sample is held by the ten biggest clonotypes. The sample here was CD4+ or CD8+ T cells sorted from blood, taken in a trial of the OX40 agonist ivuxolimab. The receptors stem from an adult with an advanced solid tumor such as melanoma, head and neck, liver or kidney cancer.

Notes on this clone: One end of the junction varies from germline; a read error may be responsible. V is TRBV2 and J is TRBJ1-2; D not certain. The CDR3 is made up of 13 amino acids. Germline CDR1 and CDR2: SNHLY and FYNNEI. The CDR3 loop is CASREGRSYGYTF. CDR3 coding DNA: TGTGCCAGCAGGGAAGGGAGAAGCTATGGCTACACCTTC.

V and J are TRBV19 and TRBJ2-5; TRBD2 aligns across 10 bases. This CDR3 has 15 residues. CDR1 and CDR2 (germline): LNHDA, SQIVND (reference sequence). V lost 3 bases to trimming and J lost 2 bases; unmatched junction nucleotides: 3. CDR3 nucleotides: TGTGCCAGTAGTATGGTAGCGGGGGGACAAGAGACCCAGTACTTC. Translation: CASSMVAGGQETQYF.

V gene TRBV19 combines with J gene TRBJ1-2; D uncertain. The V end lost 3 bases, the J end lost 0 bases, and 5 bases lay between the germline ends. The germline CDR1 and CDR2 sequences are LNHDA and SQIVND (reference sequence). The CDR3 sequence is 13 residues long. The CDR3 nucleotides are TGTGCCAGTAGTATGACTGCTAACTATGGCTACACCTTC. This encodes CASSMTANYGYTF. Looking up the rest from reference TRBV19 and TRBJ1-2 gives the full variable domain: DGGITQSPKYLFRKEGQNVTLSCEQNLNHDAMYWYRQDPGQGLRLIYYSQIVNDFQKGDIAEGYSVSREKKESFPLTVTSAQKNPTAFYLCASSMTANYGYTFGSGTRLTVV.

V gene TRBV6-5 combines with J gene TRBJ1-2; 7 bases are shared with TRBD1. Germline V CDR1 and CDR2: MNHEY, SVGAGI. The CDR3 covers 14 residues. V shed 1 base and J 8 bases; nucleotides not matched to a gene: 7. CDR3 in DNA: TGTGCCAGCAGTTACTGGGACAGAAGGCAGGGCTACACCTTC. This translates into CASSYWDRRQGYTF.

The rearrangement joins TRBV5-4 to TRBJ2-7; D tentatively reads TRBD1 or TRBD2 (6 bases each). CDR1 and CDR2 (germline): SGHNT, YYREEE (reference sequence). The CDR3 length is 15 residues. Trimming stripped 0 bases from V and 4 bases from J, with 14 bases between. The CDR3: CASSLVTGGSYEQYF. DNA of the CDR3: TGTGCCAGCAGCTTGGTGACAGGAGGGTCATACGAGCAGTACTTC.